Each of the 19 T cell receptor beta chains below was sequenced from the same sample in a study of a mutant IDH1 vaccine in newly diagnosed glioma. The table came from immunoSEQ multiplex PCR; TCRdb's copy has only in-frame clones and leaves some out. The table has approximately 100,000 clones, around nine tenths seen once. Stated time point: baseline, week 1 (first vaccination visit). The sample's treatment: pre-vaccination baseline after standard-of-care therapy. The source was PBMCs, collected from a glioma patient treated with radiotherapy, temozolomide or both. These TCRs come from a woman aged 50 to 65 with glioma.

The chain uses TRBV28 and TRBJ1-1; D call uncertain. V shed 1 base and J shed 7 bases, with 4 bases lying between them. This CDR3 has 11 amino acids. Per the germline V gene, CDR1 is MDHEN and CDR2 is SYDVKM. The CDR3 spells CASSLFREAFF. For the CDR3, the DNA is TGTGCCAGCAGTTTATTCCGTGAAGCTTTCTTT.

This clone appeared a few times. The chain uses TRBV6-1 and TRBJ1-5; D gene ambiguous. From germline, CDR1 is MNHNS and CDR2 SASEGT. The CDR3 is made up of 14 amino acids. The ends were cut back, 5 bases at V and 1 base at J, with 9 bases in the middle. CDR3 protein: CASSPMGSNQPQHF. CDR3 DNA sequence: TGTGCCAGCAGTCCCATGGGGAGCAATCAGCCCCAGCATTTT.

The chain is built from TRBV18 and TRBJ1-2, with D perhaps TRBD1 (5 bases). Germline V gene sequence: CDR1 KGHSH, CDR2 LQKENI. Trimming removed 3 bases from V and 7 bases from J, with 12 bases in between. The CDR3 has 13 residues. The CDR3, as DNA: TGTGCCAGCTCACCCCAGGGCGACGTTGGCTACACCTTC. Translated, it gives CASSPQGDVGYTF.

This sequence joins TRBV6-1 and TRBJ1-4, with TRBD1 matching 9 bases. This CDR3 is 16 amino acids long. After removal of 1 base from V and 7 bases from J, the junction contained 7 bases not matched to a gene. From germline, CDR1 is MNHNS and CDR2 SASEGT. CDR3 bases: TGTGCCAGCAGTGAAGGATGGGGGACAGGGAGTGAAAAACTGTTTTTT. Protein: CASSEGWGTGSEKLFF.

The rearrangement uses TRBV10-3 and TRBJ2-1, with 9 bases that match TRBD2. Losses at the gene ends were 9 bases for V and 1 base for J; bases not matched to a gene: 7. Germline CDR1 reads ENHRY; CDR2 reads SYGVKD. The CDR3 is made up of 15 amino acids. The CDR3 loop is CAIRVAGESYNEQFF. The CDR3 DNA sequence: TGTGCCATTAGGGTAGCGGGAGAATCCTACAATGAGCAGTTCTTC.

The chain carries TRBV27 and TRBJ1-5; TRBD1 matches at 7 bases. Trimming at V came to 0 bases and at J to 7 bases, leaving 6 bases not matched to a gene. From germline, CDR1 is MNHEY and CDR2 SMNVEV (reference sequence). CDR3 length: 15 residues. The CDR3 sequence: CASSLSGQVGQPQHF. The CDR3 nucleotides are TGTGCCAGCAGTTTATCCGGACAGGTGGGACAGCCCCAGCATTTT.

The chain joins TRBV15 to TRBJ2-7; 10 bases match TRBD1. V was clipped by 4 bases and J by 6 bases; unmatched bases: 6. Germline-derived CDR1 and CDR2 are LNHNV and YYDKDF (reference sequence). The CDR3 is 14 residues long. The CDR3 reads CATSTRDRGAEQYF. CDR3 nucleotide sequence: TGTGCCACCAGCACTAGGGACAGGGGAGCCGAGCAGTACTTC.

The V gene is TRBV5-4, the J gene TRBJ1-4; 7 nucleotides agree with TRBD1. CDR3 size: 13 residues. The V segment lost 4 bases and the J segment 7 bases; nucleotides outside the gene matches: 4. Germline CDR1 and CDR2: SGHNT and YYREEE (reference sequence). In DNA form, the CDR3 reads TGTGCCAGCAGCCGAGACAGGGTTGAAAAACTGTTTTTT. It codes for CASSRDRVEKLFF.

This rearrangement joins TRBV15 to TRBJ1-6; TRBD1 agrees at 9 bases. Looked up from germline, CDR1 is LNHNV and CDR2 is YYDKDF (reference sequence). The CDR3 totals 12 residues. J was trimmed by 12 bases and V by 9 bases; bases with no gene match: 6. Written as DNA, the CDR3 is TGTGCCACTGGGACAGGGAAAAAACCCCTCCACTTT. Residues: CATGTGKKPLHF.

This clone has just one count. The rearrangement joins TRBV9 to TRBJ2-7; D unresolved. Germline V gives CDR1 SGDLS, CDR2 YYNGEE. The CDR3 contains 15 residues. The V end lost 0 bases, the J end lost 1 base, and 11 bases lay between the germline ends. This chain's CDR3 is CASSVGWAPSYEQYF. The CDR3 region has the DNA TGTGCCAGCAGCGTAGGGTGGGCCCCATCCTACGAGCAGTACTTC.

This chain joins TRBV27 and TRBJ1-2; possibly TRBD1 for D (5 bases). Trimming stripped 5 bases from V and 4 bases from J, with 11 bases between. CDR1 and CDR2 (germline): MNHEY, SMNVEV (reference sequence). CDR3 length equals 13 residues. The CDR3 nucleotides are TGTGCCAGCAGTCCGGCGGGGACCTATGGCTACACCTTC. It is translated as CASSPAGTYGYTF.

V usage is TRBV28 and J usage is TRBJ2-7; D possibly corresponds to TRBD2 (5 bases). Germline V lookup: CDR1 MDHEN, CDR2 SYDVKM. CDR3 length: 13 amino acids. V lost 3 bases, J lost 4 bases, and 10 bases lay in between. The CDR3 coding sequence is TGTGCCAGCAGTTTGGGGAGAGGGTACGAGCAGTACTTC. Translating gives CASSLGRGYEQYF.

The chain joins TRBV27 to TRBJ2-3; TRBD2 aligns across 8 bases. The V gene end was trimmed by 3 bases and the J gene end by 2 bases; junction bases not matched to a gene: 7. CDR3 length equals 16 residues. The V gene's germline CDR1 is MNHEY and CDR2 SMNVEV (reference sequence). DNA of the CDR3: TGTGCCAGCAGTTTCAACAGCGGGGGCTACACAGATACGCAGTATTTT. It is translated as CASSFNSGGYTDTQYF.

The genes are TRBV30 and TRBJ2-3; D is uncertain. The V gene's germline CDR1 is GTSNPN and CDR2 SVGIG (reference sequence). V gave up 0 bases and J gave up 1 base, with 2 bases separating them. The CDR3 totals 12 residues. The CDR3 DNA sequence: TGTGCCTGGAGTGTAGGCACAGATACGCAGTATTTT. This codes for CAWSVGTDTQYF. The variable domain in full, completed from reference TRBV30 and TRBJ2-3, reads SQTIHQWPATLVQPVGSPLSLECTVEGTSNPNLYWYRQAAGRGLQLLFYSVGIGQISSEVPQNLSASRPQDRQFILSSKKLLLSDSGFYLCAWSVGTDTQYFGPGTRLTVL.

A single count supports this clone. The rearrangement links TRBV6-5 to TRBJ1-1; D gene uncertain. Germline-derived CDR1 and CDR2 are MNHEY and SVGAGI. V gave up 0 bases and J gave up 1 base, with 6 bases separating them. The length of the CDR3 is 14 residues. The CDR3 loop reads CASSYSRGNTEAFF. The CDR3 DNA follows: TGTGCCAGCAGTTACTCCCGGGGGAACACTGAAGCTTTCTTT.

The chain employs TRBV10-3 and TRBJ2-7; TRBD1 agrees at 7 bases. Germline values: CDR1 ENHRY, CDR2 SYGVKD. Trimming cost V 8 bases and J 11 bases; bases outside gene matches: 15. The CDR3 length is 13 residues. Here the CDR3 DNA reads TGTGCCATCCGGGCCCTCACGACAGGGCCTAAGTACTTC. This encodes CAIRALTTGPKYF.

The gene calls are TRBV7-9 and TRBJ2-5; 8 nucleotides align to TRBD2. This CDR3 region has 14 residues. CDR1 is SEHNR, CDR2 FQNEAQ, per germline (reference sequence). V dropped 5 bases and J dropped 6; count of bases not matched to a gene: 8. The CDR3 region has the DNA TGTGCCAGCAGCGCGCTCAGCGGGAGAAAGACCCAGTACTTC. Its protein product is CASSALSGRKTQYF.

V is TRBV5-4 and J is TRBJ1-4, with D hard to call. This CDR3 is built from 14 residues. Germline loops: CDR1 SGHNT, CDR2 YYREEE (reference sequence). V was clipped by 4 bases and J by 8 bases, with 15 bases between them. CDR3 amino acids: CASSRALLGEKLFF. CDR3 DNA sequence: TGTGCCAGCAGCCGGGCACTACTTGGGGAAAAACTGTTTTTT.

This chain links TRBV5-4 with TRBJ1-2, with no clear D. The CDR3 is 11 amino acids. The germline gives CDR1 SGHNT, CDR2 YYREEE (reference sequence). V gave up 3 bases and J gave up 6 bases, with 6 bases separating them. Here the CDR3 reads CASSYGDGYTF. CDR3 in DNA: TGTGCCAGCAGCTACGGGGATGGCTACACCTTC.